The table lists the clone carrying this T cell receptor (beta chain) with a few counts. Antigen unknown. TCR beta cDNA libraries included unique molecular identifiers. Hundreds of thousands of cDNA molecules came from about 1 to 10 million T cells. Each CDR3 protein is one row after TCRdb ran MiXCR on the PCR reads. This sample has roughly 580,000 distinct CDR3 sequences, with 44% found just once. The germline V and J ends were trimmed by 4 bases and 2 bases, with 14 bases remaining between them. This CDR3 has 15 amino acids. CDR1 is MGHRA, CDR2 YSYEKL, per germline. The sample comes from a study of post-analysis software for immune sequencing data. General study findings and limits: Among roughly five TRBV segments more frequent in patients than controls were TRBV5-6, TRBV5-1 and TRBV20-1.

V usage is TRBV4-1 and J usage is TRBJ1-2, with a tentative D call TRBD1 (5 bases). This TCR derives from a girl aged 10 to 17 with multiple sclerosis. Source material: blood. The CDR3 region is CASSPRGGLNYGYTF. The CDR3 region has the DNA TGCGCCAGCAGCCCCCGCGGGGGGTTAAACTATGGCTACACCTTC.